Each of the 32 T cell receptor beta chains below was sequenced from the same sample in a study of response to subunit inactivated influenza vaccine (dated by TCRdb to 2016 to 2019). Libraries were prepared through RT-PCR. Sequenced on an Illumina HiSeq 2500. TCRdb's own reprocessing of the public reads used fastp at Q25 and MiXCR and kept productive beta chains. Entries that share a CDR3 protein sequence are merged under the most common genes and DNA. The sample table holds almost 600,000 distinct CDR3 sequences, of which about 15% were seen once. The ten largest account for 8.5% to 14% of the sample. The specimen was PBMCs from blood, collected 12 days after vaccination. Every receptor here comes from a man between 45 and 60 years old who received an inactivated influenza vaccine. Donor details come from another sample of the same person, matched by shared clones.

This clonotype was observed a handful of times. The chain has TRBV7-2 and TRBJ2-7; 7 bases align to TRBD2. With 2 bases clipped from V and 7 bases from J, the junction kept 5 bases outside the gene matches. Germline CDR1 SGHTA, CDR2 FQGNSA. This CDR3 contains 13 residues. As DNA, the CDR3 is TGTGCCAGCAGCTTACTTCAGCGGGAAGAGCAGTACTTC. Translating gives CASSLLQREEQYF.

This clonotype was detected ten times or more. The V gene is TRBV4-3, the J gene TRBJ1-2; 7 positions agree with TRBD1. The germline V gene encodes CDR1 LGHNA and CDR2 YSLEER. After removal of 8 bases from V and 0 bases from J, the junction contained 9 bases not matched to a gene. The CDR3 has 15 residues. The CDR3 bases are TGCGCCAGCTCACCCCAGGGGGAGGCTAACTATGGCTACACCTTC. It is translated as CASSPQGEANYGYTF.

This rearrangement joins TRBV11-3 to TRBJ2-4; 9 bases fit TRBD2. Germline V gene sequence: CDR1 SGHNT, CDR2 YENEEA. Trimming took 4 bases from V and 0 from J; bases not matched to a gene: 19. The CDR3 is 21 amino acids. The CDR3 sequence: CASSSFNRGLAPKLAKNIQYF. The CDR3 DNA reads TGTGCCAGCAGCTCCTTCAACCGGGGACTAGCACCAAAGTTAGCCAAAAACATTCAGTACTTC.

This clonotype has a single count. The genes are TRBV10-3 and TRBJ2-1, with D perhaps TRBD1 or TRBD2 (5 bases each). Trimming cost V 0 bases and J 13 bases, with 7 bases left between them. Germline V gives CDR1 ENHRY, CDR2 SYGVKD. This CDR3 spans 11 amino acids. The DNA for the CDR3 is TGTGCCATCAGTGAGTCGGGACGTCAGTTCTTC. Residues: CAISESGRQFF.

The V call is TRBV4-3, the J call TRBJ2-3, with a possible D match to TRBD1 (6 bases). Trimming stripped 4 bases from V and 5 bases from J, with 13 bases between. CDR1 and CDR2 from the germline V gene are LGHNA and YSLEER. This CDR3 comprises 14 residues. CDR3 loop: CASSLYRQVDTQYF. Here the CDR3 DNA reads TGCGCCAGCAGCCTTTACCGACAGGTAGATACGCAGTATTTT.

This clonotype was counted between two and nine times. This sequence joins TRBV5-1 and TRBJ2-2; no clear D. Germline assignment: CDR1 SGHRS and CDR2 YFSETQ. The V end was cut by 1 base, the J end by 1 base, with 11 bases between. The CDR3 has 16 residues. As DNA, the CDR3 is TGCGCCAGCAGCTTGAACGGACGTGAGAACACCGGGGAGCTGTTTTTT. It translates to CASSLNGRENTGELFF.

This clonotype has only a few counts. CDR3 in amino acids: CASILRLAGAYEQYF. The CDR3 DNA follows: TGTGCCAGCATCCTCAGACTAGCGGGAGCCTACGAGCAGTACTTC. The V call is TRBV6-2 or TRBV6-3, the J call TRBJ2-7; 12 bases align to TRBD2. Trimming cost V 7 bases and J 2 bases; bases outside gene matches: 6. Germline V gene data show CDR1 as MNHEY and CDR2 as SVGEGT. This CDR3 region has 15 residues.

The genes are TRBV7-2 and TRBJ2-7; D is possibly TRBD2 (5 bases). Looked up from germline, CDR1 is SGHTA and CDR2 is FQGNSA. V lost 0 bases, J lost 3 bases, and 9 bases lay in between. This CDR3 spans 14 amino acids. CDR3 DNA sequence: TGTGCCAGCAGCTTAGCCCGCGACTACTACGAGCAGTACTTC. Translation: CASSLARDYYEQYF.

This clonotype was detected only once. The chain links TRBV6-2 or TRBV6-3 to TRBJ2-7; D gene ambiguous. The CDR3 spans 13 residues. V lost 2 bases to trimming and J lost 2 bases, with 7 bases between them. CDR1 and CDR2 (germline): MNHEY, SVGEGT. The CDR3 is CASSYSLPYEQYF. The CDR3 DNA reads TGTGCCAGCAGTTACAGTCTGCCCTACGAGCAGTACTTC.

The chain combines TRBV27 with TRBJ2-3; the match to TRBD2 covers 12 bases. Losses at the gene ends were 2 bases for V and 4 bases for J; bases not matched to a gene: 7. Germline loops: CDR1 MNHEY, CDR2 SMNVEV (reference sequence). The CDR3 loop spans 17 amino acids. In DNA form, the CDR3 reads TGTGCCAGCAGTTTACAGCGACTAGCGGGAGTCCCAGATACGCAGTATTTT. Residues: CASSLQRLAGVPDTQYF.

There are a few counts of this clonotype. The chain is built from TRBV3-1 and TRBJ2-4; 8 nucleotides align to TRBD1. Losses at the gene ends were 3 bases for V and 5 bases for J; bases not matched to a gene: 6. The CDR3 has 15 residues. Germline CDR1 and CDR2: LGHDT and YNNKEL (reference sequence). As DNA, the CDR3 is TGTGCCAGCAGCCACCCCAGGGGGCTGGAAAACATTCAGTACTTC. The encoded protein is CASSHPRGLENIQYF.

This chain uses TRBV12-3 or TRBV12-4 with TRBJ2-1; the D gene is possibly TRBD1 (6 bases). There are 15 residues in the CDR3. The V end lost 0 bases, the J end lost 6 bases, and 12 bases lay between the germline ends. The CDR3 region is CASSLASGVGNEQFF. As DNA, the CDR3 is TGTGCCAGCAGTTTAGCTTCAGGGGTGGGCAATGAGCAGTTCTTC.

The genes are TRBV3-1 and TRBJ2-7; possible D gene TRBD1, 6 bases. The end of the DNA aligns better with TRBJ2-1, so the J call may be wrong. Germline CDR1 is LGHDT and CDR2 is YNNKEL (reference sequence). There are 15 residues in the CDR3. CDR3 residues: CASSHPGHSSYEQFF. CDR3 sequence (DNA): TGTGCCAGCAGCCACCCGGGACACAGCTCCTACGAGCAGTTCTTC.

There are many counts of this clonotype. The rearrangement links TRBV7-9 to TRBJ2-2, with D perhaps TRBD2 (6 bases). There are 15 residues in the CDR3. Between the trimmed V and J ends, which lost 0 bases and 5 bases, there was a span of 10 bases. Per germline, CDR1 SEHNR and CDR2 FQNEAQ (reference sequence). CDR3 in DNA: TGTGCCAGCAGCTTAGCCGGGAGTGAAACCGGGGAGCTGTTTTTT. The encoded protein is CASSLAGSETGELFF.

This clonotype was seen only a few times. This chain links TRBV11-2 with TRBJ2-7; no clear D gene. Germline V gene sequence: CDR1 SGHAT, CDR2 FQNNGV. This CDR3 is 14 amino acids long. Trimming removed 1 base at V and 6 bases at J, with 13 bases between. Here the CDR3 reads CASSLAHQIGEQYF. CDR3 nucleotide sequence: TGTGCCAGCAGCTTAGCGCACCAGATCGGCGAGCAGTACTTC.

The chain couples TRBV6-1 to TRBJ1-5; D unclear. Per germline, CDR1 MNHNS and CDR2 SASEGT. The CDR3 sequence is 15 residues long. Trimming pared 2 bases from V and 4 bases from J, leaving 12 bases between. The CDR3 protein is CASSEMGLRNQPQHF. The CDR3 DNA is TGTGCCAGCAGTGAAATGGGTCTCAGGAATCAGCCCCAGCATTTT.

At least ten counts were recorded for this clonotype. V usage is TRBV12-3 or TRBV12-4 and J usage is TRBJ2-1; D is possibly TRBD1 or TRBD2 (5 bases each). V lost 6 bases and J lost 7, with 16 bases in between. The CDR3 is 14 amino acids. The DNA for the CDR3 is TGTGCCAGCAGCCTTTGGGGGTCGGCAAATGAGCAGTTCTTC. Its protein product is CASSLWGSANEQFF.

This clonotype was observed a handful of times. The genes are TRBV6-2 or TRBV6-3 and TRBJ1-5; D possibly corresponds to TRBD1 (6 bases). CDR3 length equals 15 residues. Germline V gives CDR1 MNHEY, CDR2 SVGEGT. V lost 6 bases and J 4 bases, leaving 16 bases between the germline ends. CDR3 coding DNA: TGTGCCAGCAGCCGCCACAGGGATAGGAATCAGCCCCAGCATTTT. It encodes CASSRHRDRNQPQHF.

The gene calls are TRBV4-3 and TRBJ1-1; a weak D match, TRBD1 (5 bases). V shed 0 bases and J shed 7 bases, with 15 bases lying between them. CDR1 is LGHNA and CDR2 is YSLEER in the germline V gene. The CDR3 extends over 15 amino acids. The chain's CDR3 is CASSQEGPETGEAFF. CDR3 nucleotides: TGCGCCAGCAGCCAAGAGGGCCCAGAAACAGGTGAAGCTTTCTTT.

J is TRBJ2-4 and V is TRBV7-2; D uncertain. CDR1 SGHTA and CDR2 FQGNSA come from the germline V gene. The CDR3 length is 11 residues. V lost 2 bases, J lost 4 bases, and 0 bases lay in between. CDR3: CASSLKNIQYF. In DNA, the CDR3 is TGTGCCAGCAGCTTAAAAAACATTCAGTACTTC.

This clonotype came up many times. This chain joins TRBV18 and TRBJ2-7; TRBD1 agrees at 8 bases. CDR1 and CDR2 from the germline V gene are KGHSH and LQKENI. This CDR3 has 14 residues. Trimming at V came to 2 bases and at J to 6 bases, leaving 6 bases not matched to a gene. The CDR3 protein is CASSPGQGLSEQYF. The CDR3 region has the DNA TGTGCCAGCTCACCAGGACAGGGTCTGAGCGAGCAGTACTTC.

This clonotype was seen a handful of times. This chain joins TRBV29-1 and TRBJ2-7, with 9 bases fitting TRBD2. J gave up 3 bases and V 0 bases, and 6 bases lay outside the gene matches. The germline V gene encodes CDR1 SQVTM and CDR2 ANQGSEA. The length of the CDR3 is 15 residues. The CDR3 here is CSVEDGAGGRYEQYF. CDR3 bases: TGCAGCGTTGAAGACGGCGCGGGAGGGCGCTACGAGCAGTACTTC.

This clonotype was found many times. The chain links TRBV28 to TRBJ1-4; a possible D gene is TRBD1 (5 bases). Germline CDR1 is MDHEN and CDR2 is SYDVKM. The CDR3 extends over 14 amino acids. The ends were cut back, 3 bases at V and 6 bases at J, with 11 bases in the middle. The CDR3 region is CASSFLVGDEKLFF. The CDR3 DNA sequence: TGTGCCAGCAGTTTCTTAGTAGGGGATGAAAAACTGTTTTTT.

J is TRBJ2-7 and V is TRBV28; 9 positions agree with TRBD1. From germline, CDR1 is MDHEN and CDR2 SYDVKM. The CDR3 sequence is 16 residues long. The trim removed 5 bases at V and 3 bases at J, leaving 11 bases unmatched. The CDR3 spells CASSGYWDRVHYEQYF. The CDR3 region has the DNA TGTGCCAGCAGTGGTTATTGGGACAGGGTACACTACGAGCAGTACTTC. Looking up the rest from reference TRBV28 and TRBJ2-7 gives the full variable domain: DVKVTQSSRYLVKRTGEKVFLECVQDMDHENMFWYRQDPGLGLRLIYFSYDVKMKEKGDIPEGYSVSREKKERFSLILESASTNQTSMYLCASSGYWDRVHYEQYFGPGTRLTVT.

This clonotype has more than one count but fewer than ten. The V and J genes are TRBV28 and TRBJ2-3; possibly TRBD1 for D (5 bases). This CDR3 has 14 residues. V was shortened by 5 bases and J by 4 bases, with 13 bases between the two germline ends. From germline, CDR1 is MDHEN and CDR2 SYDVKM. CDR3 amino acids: CASSLQGVADTQYF. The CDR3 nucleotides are TGTGCCAGCAGTCTCCAGGGTGTCGCAGATACGCAGTATTTT.

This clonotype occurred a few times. CDR3 nucleotides: TGTGCCAGCAGCGCCCGACAGGGGGCATTTAATGAAAAACTGTTTTTT. Protein sequence: CASSARQGAFNEKLFF. The chain is built from TRBV11-2 and TRBJ1-4; 10 bases match TRBD1. V trimming: 5 bases; J trimming: 4 bases; junction bases outside the gene matches: 7. The CDR3 spans 16 residues. Germline values: CDR1 SGHAT, CDR2 FQNNGV.

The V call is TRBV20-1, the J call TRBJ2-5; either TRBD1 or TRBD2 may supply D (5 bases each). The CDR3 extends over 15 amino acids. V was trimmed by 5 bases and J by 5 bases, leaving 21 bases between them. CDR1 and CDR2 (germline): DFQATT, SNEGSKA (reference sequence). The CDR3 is CSADDPRDPWETQYF. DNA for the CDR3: TGCAGTGCTGACGATCCCCGGGACCCGTGGGAGACCCAGTACTTC.

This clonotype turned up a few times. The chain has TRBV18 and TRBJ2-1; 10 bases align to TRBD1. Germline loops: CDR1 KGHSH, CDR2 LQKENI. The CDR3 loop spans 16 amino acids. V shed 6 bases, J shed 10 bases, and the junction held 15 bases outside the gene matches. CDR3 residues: CASSPRQGAPIDEQFF. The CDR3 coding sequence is TGTGCCAGCTCTCCGCGACAGGGGGCTCCCATTGACGAGCAGTTCTTC. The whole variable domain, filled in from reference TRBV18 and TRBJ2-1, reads NAGVMQNPRHLVRRRGQEARLRCSPMKGHSHVYWYRQLPEEGLKFMVYLQKENIIDESGMPKERFSAEFPKEGPSILRIQQVVRGDSAAYFCASSPRQGAPIDEQFFGPGTRLTVL.

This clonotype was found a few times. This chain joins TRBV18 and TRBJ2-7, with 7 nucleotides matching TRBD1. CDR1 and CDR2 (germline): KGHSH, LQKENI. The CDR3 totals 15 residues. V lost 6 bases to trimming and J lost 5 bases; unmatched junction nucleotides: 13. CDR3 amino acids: CASSLMAGQVDEQYF. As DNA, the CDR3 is TGTGCCAGCTCCCTAATGGCAGGACAGGTGGACGAGCAGTACTTC.

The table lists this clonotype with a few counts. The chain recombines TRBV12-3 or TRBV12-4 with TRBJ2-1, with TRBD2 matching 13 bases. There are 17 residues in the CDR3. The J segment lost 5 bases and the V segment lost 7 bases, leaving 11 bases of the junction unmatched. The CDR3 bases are TGTGCCAGCACCGCTCTGACTAGCGGGGGGCCTAACAATGAGCAGTTCTTC. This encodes CASTALTSGGPNNEQFF.

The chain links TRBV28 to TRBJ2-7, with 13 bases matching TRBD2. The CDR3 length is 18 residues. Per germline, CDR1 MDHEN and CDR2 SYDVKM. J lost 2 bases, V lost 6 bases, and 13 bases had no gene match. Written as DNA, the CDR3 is TGTGCCAGCAGCAGTAAAGGACTAGCGGGAGCGGGGGCCTACGAGCAGTACTTC. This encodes CASSSKGLAGAGAYEQYF.

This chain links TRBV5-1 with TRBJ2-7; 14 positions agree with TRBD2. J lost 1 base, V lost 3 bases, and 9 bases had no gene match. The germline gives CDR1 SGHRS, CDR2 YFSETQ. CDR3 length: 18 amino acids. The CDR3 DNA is TGCGCCAGCAGCTCCCGGACTAGCGGGAGGAGTTCATCCTACGAGCAGTACTTC. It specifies CASSSRTSGRSSSYEQYF.